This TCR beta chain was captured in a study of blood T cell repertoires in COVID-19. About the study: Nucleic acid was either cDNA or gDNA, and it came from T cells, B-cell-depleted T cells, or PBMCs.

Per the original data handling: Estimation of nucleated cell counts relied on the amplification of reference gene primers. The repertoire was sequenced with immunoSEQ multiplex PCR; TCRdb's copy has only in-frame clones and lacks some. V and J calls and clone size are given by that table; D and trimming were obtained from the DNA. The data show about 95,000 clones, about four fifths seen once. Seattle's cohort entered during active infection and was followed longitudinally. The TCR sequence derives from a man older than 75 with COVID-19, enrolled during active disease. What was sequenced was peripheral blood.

The CDR3 reads CASSLPSRNEQYF. Written as DNA, the CDR3 is TGTGCCAGCAGCTTACCTAGTAGGAATGAGCAGTACTTC. This sequence joins TRBV11-1 and TRBJ2-7; no definite D call. Looked up from germline, CDR1 is SGHAT and CDR2 is FQDESV (reference sequence). This CDR3 has 13 amino acids. Trimming pared 2 bases from V and 7 bases from J, leaving 12 bases between.